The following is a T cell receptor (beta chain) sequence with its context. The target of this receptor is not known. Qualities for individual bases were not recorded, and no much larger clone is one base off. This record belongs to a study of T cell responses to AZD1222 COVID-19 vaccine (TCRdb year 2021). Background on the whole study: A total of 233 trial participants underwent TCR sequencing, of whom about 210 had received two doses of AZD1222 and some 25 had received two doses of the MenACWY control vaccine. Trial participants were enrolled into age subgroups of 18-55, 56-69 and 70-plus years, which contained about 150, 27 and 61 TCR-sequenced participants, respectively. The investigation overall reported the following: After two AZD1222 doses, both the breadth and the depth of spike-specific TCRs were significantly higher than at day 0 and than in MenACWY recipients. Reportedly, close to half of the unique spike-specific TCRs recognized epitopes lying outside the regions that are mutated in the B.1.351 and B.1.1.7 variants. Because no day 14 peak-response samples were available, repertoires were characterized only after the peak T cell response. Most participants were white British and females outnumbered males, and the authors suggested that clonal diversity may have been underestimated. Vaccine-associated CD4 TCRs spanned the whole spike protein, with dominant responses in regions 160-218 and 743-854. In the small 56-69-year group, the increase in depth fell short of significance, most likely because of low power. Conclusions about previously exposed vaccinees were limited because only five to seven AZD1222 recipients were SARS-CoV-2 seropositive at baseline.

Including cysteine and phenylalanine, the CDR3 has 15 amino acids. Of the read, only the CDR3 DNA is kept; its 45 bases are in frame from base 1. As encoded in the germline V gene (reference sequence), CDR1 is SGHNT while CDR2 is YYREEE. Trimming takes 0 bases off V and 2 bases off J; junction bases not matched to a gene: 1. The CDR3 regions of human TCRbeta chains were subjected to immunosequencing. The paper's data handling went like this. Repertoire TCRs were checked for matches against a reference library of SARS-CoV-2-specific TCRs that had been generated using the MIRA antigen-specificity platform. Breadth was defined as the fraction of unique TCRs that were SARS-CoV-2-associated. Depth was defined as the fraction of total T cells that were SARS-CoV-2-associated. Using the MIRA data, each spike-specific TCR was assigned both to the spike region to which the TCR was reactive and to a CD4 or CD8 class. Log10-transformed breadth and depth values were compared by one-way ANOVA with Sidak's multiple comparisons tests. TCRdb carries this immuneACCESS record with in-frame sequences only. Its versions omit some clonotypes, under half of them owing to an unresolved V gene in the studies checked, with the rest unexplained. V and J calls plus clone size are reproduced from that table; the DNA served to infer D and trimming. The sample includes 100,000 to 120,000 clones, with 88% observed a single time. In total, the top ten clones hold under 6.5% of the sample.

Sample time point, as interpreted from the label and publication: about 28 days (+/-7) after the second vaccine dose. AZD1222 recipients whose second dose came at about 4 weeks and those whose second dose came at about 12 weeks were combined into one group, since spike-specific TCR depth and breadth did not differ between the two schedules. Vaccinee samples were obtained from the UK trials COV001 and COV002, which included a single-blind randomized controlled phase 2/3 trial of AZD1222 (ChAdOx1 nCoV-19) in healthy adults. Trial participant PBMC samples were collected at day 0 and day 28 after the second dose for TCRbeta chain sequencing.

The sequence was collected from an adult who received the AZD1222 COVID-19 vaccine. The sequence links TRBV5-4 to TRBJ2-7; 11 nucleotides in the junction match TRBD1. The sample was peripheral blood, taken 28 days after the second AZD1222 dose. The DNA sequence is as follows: TGTGCCAGCAGCTTGGGGGGACAGGGGGCCTACGAGCAGTACTTC. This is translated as CASSLGGQGAYEQYF. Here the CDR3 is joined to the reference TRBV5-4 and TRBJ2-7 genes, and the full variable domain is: ETGVTQSPTHLIKTRGQQVTLRCSSQSGHNTVSWYQQALGQGPQFIFQYYREEENGRGNFPPRFSGLQFPNYSSELNVNALELDDSALYLCASSLGGQGAYEQYFGPGTRLTVT.